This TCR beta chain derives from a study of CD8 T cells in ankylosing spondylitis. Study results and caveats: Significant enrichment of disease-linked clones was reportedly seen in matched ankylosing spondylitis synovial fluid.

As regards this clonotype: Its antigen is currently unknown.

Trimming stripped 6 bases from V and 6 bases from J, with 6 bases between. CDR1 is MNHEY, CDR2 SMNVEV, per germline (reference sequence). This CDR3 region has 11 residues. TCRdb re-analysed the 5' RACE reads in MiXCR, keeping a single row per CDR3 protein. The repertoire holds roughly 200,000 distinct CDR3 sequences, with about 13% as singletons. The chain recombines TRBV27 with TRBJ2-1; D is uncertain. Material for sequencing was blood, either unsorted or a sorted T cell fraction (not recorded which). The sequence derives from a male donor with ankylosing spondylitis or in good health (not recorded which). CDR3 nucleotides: TGTGCCAGCAGAAATCCCAATGAGCAGTTCTTC. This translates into CASRNPNEQFF.